This T cell receptor beta chain derives from a study of blood T cell repertoires in COVID-19. Study-level information: Both acute and convalescent COVID-19 samples were obtained from the United States, Italy and Spain. Sample material is recorded as cDNA or gDNA derived from T cells, B-cell-depleted T cells, or PBMCs.

As handled by the study authors: Estimation of nucleated cell counts was performed using reference gene primer amplification. Repertoires were generated with immunoSEQ multiplex PCR, while TCRdb's copy carries only in-frame clones and drops some. Clone size and the V and J calls come from that table; the DNA yielded D and trimming. The sample carries 35,000 to 45,000 clones, around four fifths recorded once. The junction had 9 bases not matched to a gene; V was cut back by 4 bases and J by 0 bases. The CDR3 is 19 amino acids. CDR1 and CDR2 (germline): MNHEY, SVGEGT. The TCR comes from a human donor in a cohort sampled during active COVID-19. The chain has TRBV6-2 or TRBV6-3 and TRBJ2-4; 13 bases fit TRBD2. The sequencing sample was made of peripheral blood. The CDR3 sequence is CASSFQTSGGKLAKNIQYF. CDR3 nucleotides: TGTGCCAGCAGTTTCCAGACTAGCGGGGGGAAACTAGCCAAAAACATTCAGTACTTC.